This T cell receptor beta chain was recorded in a study of shared clonotypes between healthy human individuals. The data were produced by immunoSEQ multiplex PCR, yet TCRdb's version contains in-frame clones alone and is incomplete. This table holds 950,000 to 1,100,000 clones, more than 60% found once. This TCR derives from a man aged 18 to 29 in good health. Sequencing used memory CD4+ T cells sorted from blood. Subset reported: CD45RA-negative fraction.

The CDR3 nucleotides read TGTGCTAGTGGTCAGAGGGGGGCGAGTGGCTACACCTTC. Translated: CASGQRGASGYTF. The chain employs TRBV12-5 and TRBJ1-2; D might be TRBD1 (6 bases). This CDR3 has 13 amino acids. CDR1 is LGHNT and CDR2 is FRNRAP in the germline V gene. The V end was cut by 5 bases, the J end by 7 bases, with 14 bases between.